This TCR beta chain was documented in a study of PD-L1 blockade in urothelial cancer. Study-level findings and limits: Pretreatment TCR clonality in blood under the median foretold superior survival. Clones that were tumor-associated expanded more in the blood of durable-benefit patients at 3 weeks.

Regarding time point: peripheral blood 6 weeks after treatment start. Germline V CDR1 and CDR2: SGHNT, YYREEE (reference sequence). V was trimmed by 2 bases and J by 6 bases, leaving 14 bases between them. There are 15 residues in the CDR3. Worth noting for this clone: Antigen specificity is unknown.

Each PCR had synthetic TCR analog templates added to it as a spike-in. Profiling relied on immunoSEQ multiplex PCR, and the TCRdb table lists in-frame clones only, not all of them. The table records about 130,000 clones, about 82% of them present only once. Specimen: PBMCs, collected around atezolizumab (anti-PD-L1) treatment. The chain is built from TRBV5-4 and TRBJ2-2; D remains ambiguous. This clonotype was obtained from a man aged 45-60 years with urothelial cancer. The chain's CDR3 is CASSFWSGPAGELFF. CDR3 coding DNA: TGTGCCAGCAGCTTTTGGTCTGGGCCGGCCGGGGAGCTGTTTTTT.